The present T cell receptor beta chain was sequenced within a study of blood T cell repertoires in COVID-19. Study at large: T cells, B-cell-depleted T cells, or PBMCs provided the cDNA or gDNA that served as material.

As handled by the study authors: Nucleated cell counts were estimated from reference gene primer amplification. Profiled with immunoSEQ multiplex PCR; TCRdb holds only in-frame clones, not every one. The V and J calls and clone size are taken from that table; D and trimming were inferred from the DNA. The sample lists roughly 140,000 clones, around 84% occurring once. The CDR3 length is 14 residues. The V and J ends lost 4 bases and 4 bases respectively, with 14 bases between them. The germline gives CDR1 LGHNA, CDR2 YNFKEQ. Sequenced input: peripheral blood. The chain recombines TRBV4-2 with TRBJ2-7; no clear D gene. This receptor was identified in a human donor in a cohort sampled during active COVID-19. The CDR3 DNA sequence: TGTGCCAGCAGCCCCTCTGGCCAGACTTACGAGCAGTACTTC. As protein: CASSPSGQTYEQYF.